This T cell receptor beta chain was observed in a study of T cells in Graves' hyperthyroidism and ophthalmopathy. Looking at the study overall: The authors collected peripheral blood at initial diagnosis, before any treatment.

This clonotype was seen a handful of times. Amplification of TCR beta CDR3 regions was performed using RNA transcripts as template. Carried out on the TCR CDR3, a first-round RT-PCR used the HTBI primer set. TCRdb called the multiplex PCR reads again in MiXCR, with one record for every CDR3 protein. There are approximately 400,000 distinct CDR3 sequences in the sample; about 18% occur only once, and 40% lies in the top ten. Germline V gene data show CDR1 as SQVTM and CDR2 as ANQGSEA. The ends lost 4 bases at V and 5 bases at J; junction bases unmatched: 12. The CDR3 has 15 residues. Ophthalmopathy patients showed a Clinical Activity Score of at least 3, NOSPECS grade of at least 4 and duration under 3 months. Exclusion of a patient resulted from uncontrolled infection, other autoimmune disease, pregnancy or lactation. For the diagnoses, clinical symptoms, serum thyroxine and TRAb, thyroid ultrasound and orbital computed tomography were used.

The J gene is TRBJ1-2, the V gene TRBV29-1, with 8 positions matching TRBD1. The sequence was collected from a man aged 18-30 years with Graves' ophthalmopathy. The sample taken for sequencing was blood. DNA for the CDR3: TGCAGCGTTGGAACAGGGGGGACGATTTCGTATGGCTACACCTTC. Protein product: CSVGTGGTISYGYTF.